This T cell receptor beta chain was found in a study of cytomegalovirus exposure and HLA in healthy donors. The CDR3 loop spans 14 amino acids. V was pared by 4 bases and J by 1 base, with 10 bases between. CDR1 and CDR2 from the germline V gene are SGHAT and FQNNGV. PCR amplification relied on 60 Vbeta primers (plus 13 Jbeta primers). Original methodology: A follow-up analysis tallied around 80 million unique TCR beta chains, roughly 11 million shared. Libraries were prepared by immunoSEQ multiplex PCR; TCRdb keeps only in-frame clonotypes and omits some of them. That table is the source of V, J and clone size, and D and trimming were worked out from the DNA. In the table there are roughly 150,000 clones, 84% of which are singletons. Points from the study as a whole: Rarity marked most TCR sequences, yet some public TCRs occurred in many donors. Researchers reported in a later analysis that a missense DCLRE1C variant was tied to TCR beta V- and J-gene trimming.

To note about this clone: The antigen remains undetermined.

Sequenced material: PBMCs. The V call is TRBV11-2, the J call TRBJ1-1; no clear D gene. This receptor was obtained from a man aged 30 to 39 in good health and CMV-seronegative. CDR3 in DNA: TGTGCCAGCAGCTCACGGGTGGAGAACACTGAAGCTTTCTTT. Protein product: CASSSRVENTEAFF.